The clone carrying this T cell receptor (beta chain) was detected only once. Once extracted for a subset, genomic DNA was divided evenly among several immunoSEQ plates. Method: immunoSEQ multiplex PCR; TCRdb's copy keeps in-frame clones and lacks some. Seen here are millions of clones, about 95% observed once, and the top ten hold roughly 1%. Trimming at V came to 0 bases and at J to 2 bases, leaving 6 bases not matched to a gene. Germline assignment: CDR1 SGHNT and CDR2 YENEEA. The CDR3 length is 16 residues. CD45RO negativity and positive selection for CCR7 defined naive CD8 cells, a population that excluded terminally differentiated effector memory CD45RA+ cells. This entry is derived from a study of shared clonotypes between healthy human individuals.

The rearrangement links TRBV11-3 to TRBJ2-7; 8 nucleotides match TRBD2. Sequenced: naive CD8+ T cells sorted from blood. The clonotype was recovered from a man in his late teens or twenties in good health. The CDR3 DNA is TGTGCCAGCAGCTTAGATCGGGAGGGGAGGCCCTACGAGCAGTACTTC. Protein: CASSLDREGRPYEQYF. Complete variable domain (other parts from reference TRBV11-3 and TRBJ2-7): EAGVVQSPRYKIIEKKQPVAFWCNPISGHNTLYWYLQNLGQGPELLIRYENEEAVDDSQLPKDRFSAERLKGVDSTLKIQPAELGDSAVYLCASSLDREGRPYEQYFGPGTRLTVT.